Here is one TCR beta chain with its context. Its target is unknown. The data belong to a study of cytomegalovirus exposure and HLA in healthy donors. Study-level findings and limits: A link between a missense DCLRE1C variant and TCR beta V- and J-gene trimming emerged from a later analysis.

Germline V gene data show CDR1 as MDHEN and CDR2 as SYDVKM. V was pared by 4 bases and J by 4 bases, with 3 bases of the junction left unmatched. The CDR3 loop spans 13 amino acids. A multiplex PCR was run with 60 Vbeta primers and 13 Jbeta primers. TCRdb's table, derived via immunoSEQ multiplex PCR, lists solely in-frame clones and lacks some. The sample shows approximately 150,000 clones, approximately 72% of them seen only once. Sequenced: PBMCs. The TCR comes from a woman aged 60-75 years in good health and CMV-seronegative. The J gene is TRBJ1-2, the V gene TRBV28; 7 bases are a match to TRBD1. The CDR3, as DNA: TGTGCCAGCAGTTCCGGGACAGCCTATGGCTACACCTTC. This sequence encodes CASSSGTAYGYTF.